These 6 T cell receptor beta chains originate from one sample sequenced in a study of CD8 T cells in ankylosing spondylitis. TCRdb used MiXCR to reprocess the 5' RACE reads, holding one entry per CDR3 protein. The sample shows some 270,000 distinct CDR3 sequences, about 18% of them seen only once. Sequencing was done on a sample of blood, either unsorted or a sorted T cell fraction (not recorded which). The origin of the receptors is a male donor with ankylosing spondylitis or in good health (not recorded which).

This clonotype was observed a handful of times. This chain uses TRBV6-1 with TRBJ2-5, with D possibly TRBD1 on 6 matching bases. CDR3 length equals 14 residues. Trimming left V 6 bases short and J 3 bases short, with 14 bases between. Germline V gene lookup returns CDR1 MNHNS and CDR2 SASEGT. The CDR3 region is CASSPWTEKETQYF. As DNA, the CDR3 is TGTGCCAGCAGCCCTTGGACAGAAAAAGAGACCCAGTACTTC.

The V gene is TRBV4-3, the J gene TRBJ2-1, with D possibly matching TRBD1 (6 bases). The germline gives CDR1 LGHNA, CDR2 YSLEER. Between the trimmed V and J ends, which lost 0 bases and 5 bases, there was a span of 11 bases. The CDR3 loop spans 15 amino acids. The CDR3 loop reads CASSQESRTDNEQFF. The CDR3 DNA reads TGCGCCAGCAGCCAAGAATCGAGGACAGACAATGAGCAGTTCTTC.

This clonotype was observed a handful of times. This chain uses TRBV18 with TRBJ2-7; maybe TRBD1 (6 bases). The CDR3 is 14 amino acids. Trimming shortened V by 0 bases and J by 2 bases, and 8 bases separated the two germline ends. The germline V gene has CDR1 KGHSH and CDR2 LQKENI. The CDR3, as DNA: TGTGCCAGCTCACCACCCGACAGGACCTACGAGCAGTACTTC. It is translated as CASSPPDRTYEQYF.

This clonotype was seen a single time. The chain has TRBV20-1 and TRBJ1-5; D is undetermined. CDR1 DFQATT and CDR2 SNEGSKA come from the germline V gene (reference sequence). CDR3 length: 15 residues. V was cut by 3 bases and J by 0 bases, with 12 bases left in between. CDR3 in DNA: TGCAGTGCTAGGAGCAGGTTTTATAGCAATCAGCCCCAGCATTTT. Amino acid sequence: CSARSRFYSNQPQHF.

The chain combines TRBV27 with TRBJ1-5; D unresolved. Germline CDR1 is MNHEY and CDR2 is SMNVEV (reference sequence). The CDR3 covers 15 residues. V lost 5 bases, J lost 0 bases, and 11 bases lay in between. CDR3: CASSPTGYSNQPQHF. The DNA for the CDR3 is TGTGCCAGCAGTCCCACCGGGTATAGCAATCAGCCCCAGCATTTT.

The gene calls are TRBV5-4 and TRBJ2-5, with 12 bases lining up with TRBD1. The CDR3 sequence is 17 residues long. Trimming took 2 bases from V and 4 from J; bases not matched to a gene: 9. Germline CDR1 and CDR2: SGHNT and YYREEE (reference sequence). The CDR3 DNA is TGTGCCAGCAGCTTAACCGGGACAGGGGGCTTCATAGAGACCCAGTACTTC. Protein product: CASSLTGTGGFIETQYF.